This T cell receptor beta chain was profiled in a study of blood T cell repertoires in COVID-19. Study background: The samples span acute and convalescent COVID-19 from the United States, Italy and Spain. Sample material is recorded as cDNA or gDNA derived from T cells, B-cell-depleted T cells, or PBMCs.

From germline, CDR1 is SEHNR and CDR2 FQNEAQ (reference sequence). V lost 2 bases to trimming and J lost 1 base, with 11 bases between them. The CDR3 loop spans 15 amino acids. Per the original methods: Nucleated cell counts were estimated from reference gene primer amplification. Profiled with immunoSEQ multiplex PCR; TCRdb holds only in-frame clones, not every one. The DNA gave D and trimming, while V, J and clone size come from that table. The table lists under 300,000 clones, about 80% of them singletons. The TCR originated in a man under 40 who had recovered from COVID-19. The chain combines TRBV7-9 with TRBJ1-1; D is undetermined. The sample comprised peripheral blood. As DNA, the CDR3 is TGTGCCAGCAGCTTACTTTTGGCCGAGAACACTGAAGCTTTCTTT. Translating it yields CASSLLLAENTEAFF. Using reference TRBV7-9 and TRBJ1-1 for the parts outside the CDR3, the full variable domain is DTGVSQNPRHKITKRGQNVTFRCDPISEHNRLYWYRQTLGQGPEFLTYFQNEAQLEKSRLLSDRFSAERPKGSFSTLEIQRTEQGDSAMYLCASSLLLAENTEAFFGQGTRLTVV.